This T cell receptor beta chain comes out of a study of T cells after yellow fever vaccination. The wider study: Some fractions had low cell numbers, and these were prepared with SMART-Seq v4 Ultra Low Input. Study-wide results and limits: Post-booster repertoires again held most primary-vaccination clones (approximately 96% CD4, 88% CD8). Of the clonotypes, a small share occurred in both CD4 and CD8 compartments.

Each CDR3 protein gets one entry after TCRdb re-called the 5' RACE reads with MiXCR. The sample includes 400,000 to 650,000 distinct CDR3 sequences, less than 25% of them seen just once. V gave up 8 bases and J gave up 4 bases; unmatched junction bases: 10. This CDR3 spans 15 amino acids. This clonotype was counted ten times or more. Its antigen is unidentified. The source was PBMCs, collected more than 20 days after the first yellow fever vaccination. The V gene is TRBV12-3 or TRBV12-4, the J gene TRBJ2-7, with TRBD1 matching 11 bases. The receptor comes from a man between 18 and 35 years old who received the YFV17D yellow fever vaccine. Here the CDR3 DNA reads TGTGCCAGCCCTCAAGCAGGACAGGGGGCATACGAGCAGTACTTC. This encodes CASPQAGQGAYEQYF.